This T cell receptor (beta chain) stems from a study of cytomegalovirus exposure and HLA in healthy donors. Use of 60 Vbeta and 13 Jbeta primers characterized the PCR. The data were produced by immunoSEQ multiplex PCR, yet TCRdb's version contains in-frame clones alone and is incomplete. Of 160,000 or so clones listed, roughly 84% are singletons. The CDR3 loop spans 12 amino acids. CDR1 and CDR2 (germline): SGHAT, FQDESV (reference sequence). The clonotype was recovered from a man over 45 in good health and CMV-seropositive. V usage is TRBV11-1 and J usage is TRBJ2-5; D is possibly TRBD1 (6 bases). The DNA end favors TRBJ2-7, so the J call may be wrong. The sample comprised PBMCs. The CDR3 region is CASSSGVYEQYF. CDR3 DNA: TGTGCCAGCAGCTCAGGGGTCTACGAGCAGTACTTC.